Detailed here is one TCR beta chain. Its specificity is unknown. Here immunoSEQ multiplex PCR was the method, and the copy in TCRdb shows in-frame clones only, minus some. The sample holds under 200,000 clones, over 85% seen once. Between the trimmed V and J ends, which lost 0 bases and 0 bases, there was a span of 9 bases. The length of the CDR3 is 15 residues. The germline gives CDR1 LGHNA, CDR2 YSLEER. The sample is drawn from a study of T cell responses to AZD1222 COVID-19 vaccine. Study-level findings and limits: Receipt of two AZD1222 doses was followed by a rise in Spike-specific TCR breadth and depth. Only after the peak T cell response were repertoires sampled. Close to half of all spike-specific TCRs reportedly target regions of the variants that are unmutated. Among the donors, most were white British and more were female, and clonal diversity was possibly underestimated.

The clonotype comes from an adult who received the MenACWY meningococcal vaccine as a control. The chain joins TRBV4-3 to TRBJ2-7, with D maybe TRBD1 (5 bases). The material was peripheral blood, obtained 28 days after the second dose of the MenACWY control vaccine. In DNA form, the CDR3 reads TGCGCCAGCAGCCAAGAGGGGCGGAGCTCCTACGAGCAGTACTTC. It specifies CASSQEGRSSYEQYF.